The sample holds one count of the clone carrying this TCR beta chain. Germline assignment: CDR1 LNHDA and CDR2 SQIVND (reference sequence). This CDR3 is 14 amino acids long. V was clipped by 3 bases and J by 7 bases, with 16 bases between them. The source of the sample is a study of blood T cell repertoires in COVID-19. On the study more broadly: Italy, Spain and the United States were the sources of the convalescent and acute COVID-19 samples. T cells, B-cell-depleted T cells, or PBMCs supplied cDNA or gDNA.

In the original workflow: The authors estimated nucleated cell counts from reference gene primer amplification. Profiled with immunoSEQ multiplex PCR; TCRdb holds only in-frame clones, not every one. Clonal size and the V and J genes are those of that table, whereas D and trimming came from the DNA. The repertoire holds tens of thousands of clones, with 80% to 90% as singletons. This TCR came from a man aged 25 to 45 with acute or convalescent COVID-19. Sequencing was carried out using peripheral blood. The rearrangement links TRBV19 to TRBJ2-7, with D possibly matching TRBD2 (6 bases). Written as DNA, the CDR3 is TGTGCCAGTAGTATGGTCCCCGGGAGAGCAGAGCAGTACTTC. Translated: CASSMVPGRAEQYF.